The 14 T cell receptor beta chains in this list originate from one sample, sequenced in a study of vaccination effects on CD4 cells after COVID-19. Viral peptide pool expansion of antigen-specific CD4+ T cells preceded sequencing in the ViraFEST assay. Upon completion of 10 days in culture, CD4+ T cells were isolated. Testing of the vaccine recipients showed negative nucleocapsid antibodies and no prior SARS-CoV-2 infection. These receptors' antigens are unknown. Clones were sequenced by immunoSEQ multiplex PCR, and TCRdb holds only the in-frame ones, with some missing. The sample yields tens of thousands of clones, around 76% seen once. Sequenced material: CD4+ T cells from PBMCs cultured with HCoV-OC43 spike peptides, taken before COVID-19 vaccination. Subset reported: HCoV-OC43 spike overlapping peptide pool stimulation. These receptors were collected from a human donor who received a COVID-19 vaccine.

The V call is TRBV28, the J call TRBJ1-2; D might be TRBD1 (6 bases). V dropped 3 bases and J dropped 3 bases, with 11 bases sitting between them. This CDR3 contains 14 residues. Germline-derived CDR1 and CDR2 are MDHEN and SYDVKM. The CDR3 loop is CASSFGGPDYGYTF. CDR3 nucleotide sequence: TGTGCCAGCAGTTTTGGGGGCCCGGACTATGGCTACACCTTC.

This clone came up once. The chain recombines TRBV2 with TRBJ1-6, with 8 bases that match TRBD1. V dropped 7 bases and J dropped 3; count of bases not matched to a gene: 11. This CDR3 is 17 amino acids long. The germline V gene has CDR1 SNHLY and CDR2 FYNNEI. The CDR3 loop reads CASKTRVGQGYNSPLHF. The DNA for the CDR3 is TGTGCCAGCAAGACCAGAGTCGGACAGGGCTATAATTCACCCCTCCACTTT.

V and J are TRBV12-3 or TRBV12-4 and TRBJ1-6, with TRBD1 matching over 7 bases. CDR3 length equals 13 residues. Trimming took 6 bases from V and 7 from J; bases not matched to a gene: 3. This CDR3 reads CASSGTANSPLHF. The DNA of the CDR3 is TGTGCCAGCAGCGGGACAGCAAATTCACCCCTCCACTTT.

This clone has just a few counts. The V gene is TRBV9, the J gene TRBJ1-3; D is unclear. Germline V gene lookup returns CDR1 SGDLS and CDR2 YYNGEE. V lost 4 bases, J lost 1 base, and 9 bases lay in between. This CDR3 region has 14 residues. The CDR3 nucleotides are TGTGCCAGCAGCCCTGATTATTCTGGAAACACCATATATTTT. Translated, it gives CASSPDYSGNTIYF.

The chain recombines TRBV4-1 with TRBJ2-1, with D perhaps matching TRBD2 (6 bases). There are 16 residues in the CDR3. Trimming removed 4 bases from V and 2 bases from J, with 15 bases in between. Germline V CDR1 and CDR2: MGHRA, YSYEKL. CDR3 bases: TGCGCCAGCAGCCCTCGGACGGGGGAAGCCTACAATGAGCAGTTCTTC. Translation: CASSPRTGEAYNEQFF.

The chain recombines TRBV5-6 with TRBJ1-4, with a possible D match to TRBD1 (5 bases). Germline CDR1 and CDR2: SGHDT and YYEEEE. V was shortened by 2 bases and J by 4 bases, with 15 bases between the two germline ends. The CDR3 runs to 16 residues. The CDR3 loop reads CASSFRDGAFNEKLFF. In DNA form, the CDR3 reads TGTGCCAGCAGCTTCCGGGACGGCGCCTTTAATGAAAAACTGTTTTTT.

This chain connects TRBV18 to TRBJ1-3, with a possible D match to TRBD1 (6 bases). Trimming shortened V by 1 base and J by 2 bases, and 15 bases separated the two germline ends. The CDR3 contains 17 residues. The germline gives CDR1 KGHSH, CDR2 LQKENI. The CDR3: CASSPRTASGTGNTIYF. Here the CDR3 DNA reads TGTGCCAGCTCACCACGGACAGCATCAGGGACTGGAAACACCATATATTTT.

The chain is built from TRBV18 and TRBJ2-7; TRBD1 matches 7 bases. The trim removed 3 bases at V and 7 bases at J, leaving 9 bases unmatched. The germline CDR1 and CDR2 sequences are KGHSH and LQKENI. The CDR3 is 14 amino acids. The CDR3 here is CASSPTTGTGEQYV. Written as DNA, the CDR3 is TGTGCCAGCTCACCCACGACAGGGACGGGAGAGCAGTACGTC.

This chain uses TRBV19 with TRBJ2-4; 9 bases align to TRBD1. The CDR3 extends over 15 amino acids. Germline CDR1 and CDR2: LNHDA and SQIVND (reference sequence). The V and J ends lost 1 base and 6 bases, in that order; junction bases with no gene match: 4. The CDR3 is CASSIVGTGINIQYF. CDR3 nucleotides: TGTGCCAGTAGTATAGTCGGGACAGGGATAAACATTCAGTACTTC. Looking up the rest from reference TRBV19 and TRBJ2-4 gives the full variable domain: DGGITQSPKYLFRKEGQNVTLSCEQNLNHDAMYWYRQDPGQGLRLIYYSQIVNDFQKGDIAEGYSVSREKKESFPLTVTSAQKNPTAFYLCASSIVGTGINIQYFGAGTRLSVL.

V gene TRBV20-1 combines with J gene TRBJ1-1, with unresolved D. V lost 3 bases and J 0 bases, leaving 5 bases between the germline ends. The CDR3 is 12 residues long. Germline V gene lookup returns CDR1 DFQATT and CDR2 SNEGSKA (reference sequence). The CDR3 is CSASPVNTEAFF. As DNA, the CDR3 is TGCAGTGCTAGTCCGGTGAACACTGAAGCTTTCTTT.

DNA for the CDR3: TGCGCCAGCAGGGAGGAACAGGGAGGAGAGACCCAGTACTTC. It translates to CASREEQGGETQYF. This sequence joins TRBV5-1 and TRBJ2-5, with D perhaps assigned TRBD1 or TRBD2 (6 bases each). Germline CDR1 SGHRS, CDR2 YFSETQ. The CDR3 loop spans 14 amino acids. The V gene lost 5 bases and the J gene lost 4 bases, with 15 bases spanning the gap. The whole variable domain, filled in from reference TRBV5-1 and TRBJ2-5, reads KAGVTQTPRYLIKTRGQQVTLSCSPISGHRSVSWYQQTPGQGLQFLFEYFSETQRNKGNFPGRFSGRQFSNSRSEMNVSTLELGDSALYLCASREEQGGETQYFGPGTRLLVL.

This chain joins TRBV5-1 and TRBJ2-5; D possibly uses TRBD1 or TRBD2 (6 bases each). V lost 3 bases and J 1 base, leaving 13 bases between the germline ends. Germline assignment: CDR1 SGHRS and CDR2 YFSETQ. The CDR3 runs 15 residues. CDR3 protein: CASSWWGATQETQYF. CDR3 in DNA: TGCGCCAGCAGCTGGTGGGGGGCAACCCAAGAGACCCAGTACTTC.

This clone has only one observation. V gene TRBV2 combines with J gene TRBJ2-5, with 9 bases matching TRBD1. The V segment lost 7 bases and the J segment 1 base; nucleotides outside the gene matches: 7. CDR1 and CDR2 (germline): SNHLY, FYNNEI. The CDR3 runs 15 residues. This CDR3 reads CASNRQGEGQETQYF. In DNA form, the CDR3 reads TGTGCCAGCAACAGACAGGGGGAGGGCCAAGAGACCCAGTACTTC. The whole variable domain, remainder taken from reference TRBV2 and TRBJ2-5, is EPEVTQTPSHQVTQMGQEVILRCVPISNHLYFYWYRQILGQKVEFLVSFYNNEISEKSEIFDDQFSVERPDGSNFTLKIRSTKLEDSAMYFCASNRQGEGQETQYFGPGTRLLVL.

The chain combines TRBV15 with TRBJ2-7; 9 nucleotides match TRBD2. J was trimmed by 7 bases and V by 0 bases; bases with no gene match: 4. The germline gives CDR1 LNHNV, CDR2 YYDKDF (reference sequence). This CDR3 is built from 14 residues. The CDR3 here is CATSREGLAGEQYV. For the CDR3, the DNA is TGTGCCACCAGCAGAGAGGGACTAGCTGGTGAGCAGTACGTC.